This TCR beta chain was captured by sequencing in a study of T-cell reconstitution after alpha-beta-depleted transplantation in children. Unique molecular identifiers were built into the TCRbeta library. Each CDR3 protein gets one entry after TCRdb re-called the PCR reads with MiXCR. Of about a million distinct CDR3 sequences in the sample, about 29% were seen once. On this clonotype: Antigen unknown.

General study findings and limits: Reported findings indicate that, about two months after transplant, alpha-beta T cells came from several hundred expanded clones, which were derived from non-depleted graft cells.

This specimen consisted of PBMCs, mostly from graft donor cells, obtained 360 days after TCRalphabeta/CD19-depleted stem cell transplant. The sequence was obtained from a boy under two years old who had a stem cell transplant for SCID, so the T cells may come from the graft donor.

CDR3 nucleotide sequence: TGCGCCAGCAGCTTGGTGGCGCCTTCTAGCACAGATACGCAGTATTTT. This codes for CASSLVAPSSTDTQYF. The genes are TRBV5-1 and TRBJ2-3, with D hard to call. Trimming removed 0 bases from V and 0 bases from J, with 11 bases in between. CDR1 is SGHRS, CDR2 YFSETQ, per germline. The CDR3 extends over 16 amino acids.